This T cell receptor beta chain stems from a study of T cell responses to AZD1222 COVID-19 vaccine. The method was immunoSEQ multiplex PCR; TCRdb's version includes in-frame clones alone and lacks a portion of them. This repertoire shows about 110,000 clones, 70% to 90% found once; its top ten account for 15%. A remark on this clone: Its target is not known.

The CDR3 has 18 residues. CDR1 MNHEY and CDR2 SMNVEV come from the germline V gene (reference sequence). Unmatched junction bases numbered 9, after V lost 5 bases and J lost 0 bases. Findings of the study overall: Spike was spanned by vaccine-associated CD4 TCRs, which were dominant at 160-218 and 743-854.

Sequencing used peripheral blood, obtained 28 days after the second AZD1222 dose. The clonotype comes from an adult who received the AZD1222 COVID-19 vaccine. The chain carries TRBV27 and TRBJ1-4; 10 positions match TRBD1. In nucleotides, the CDR3 is TGTGCCAGCAGTAACTTGGGACAGGGGATGGCAACTAATGAAAAACTGTTTTTT. It specifies CASSNLGQGMATNEKLFF.